Shown below are 32 T cell receptor beta chains from a single sample sequenced in a study of cytomegalovirus exposure and HLA in healthy donors. Measured with immunoSEQ multiplex PCR; TCRdb has only the in-frame clones, and not every one. The data contain about 280,000 clones, around nine tenths of them singletons. Sequencing used PBMCs. The receptors shown here come from a woman aged 18-35 years in good health and CMV-seronegative.

The chain's CDR3 is CASSLTGEVEPQHF. DNA of the CDR3: TGTGCCAGCAGTTTGACAGGGGAAGTTGAGCCCCAGCATTTT. The V and J genes are TRBV28 and TRBJ1-5, with 8 nucleotides matching TRBD1. This CDR3 comprises 14 residues. Germline V CDR1 and CDR2: MDHEN, SYDVKM. Germline trimming cut 3 bases from V and 8 bases from J; bases unmatched to any gene: 6.

This chain uses TRBV28 with TRBJ2-7; TRBD1 might be the D (5 bases). This CDR3 has 12 amino acids. Germline CDR1 and CDR2: MDHEN and SYDVKM. V lost 4 bases, J lost 4 bases, and 8 bases lay in between. Here the CDR3 DNA reads TGTGCCAGCAGTTGGCAGGGATACGAGCAGTACTTC. Protein sequence: CASSWQGYEQYF.

The chain has TRBV9 and TRBJ2-1, with 7 bases matching TRBD1. Germline V CDR1 and CDR2: SGDLS, YYNGEE. Trimming removed 6 bases from V and 4 bases from J; junction bases left unmatched: 10. The CDR3 has 15 amino acids. The CDR3 DNA reads as TGTGCCAGCACCTCCGGGACAGACGGATACAATGAGCAGTTCTTC. Protein: CASTSGTDGYNEQFF. Supplemented by reference TRBV9 and TRBJ2-1, the full variable domain reads DSGVTQTPKHLITATGQRVTLRCSPRSGDLSVYWYQQSLDQGLQFLIQYYNGEERAKGNILERFSAQQFPDLHSELNLSSLELGDSALYFCASTSGTDGYNEQFFGPGTRLTVL.

The gene calls are TRBV7-3 and TRBJ2-1; D perhaps matches TRBD1 (6 bases). Germline CDR1 and CDR2: SGHTA and FQGTGA. V dropped 3 bases and J dropped 0 bases, with 9 bases sitting between them. The CDR3 covers 15 residues. DNA for the CDR3: TGTGCCAGCAGCTTTGACAGGAGCTCCTACAATGAGCAGTTCTTC. It translates to CASSFDRSSYNEQFF.

The rearrangement uses TRBV5-6 and TRBJ2-7, with 11 bases identical to TRBD2. V lost 1 base and J lost 7; bases outside the gene matches: 4. This CDR3 is 14 amino acids long. Germline values: CDR1 SGHDT, CDR2 YYEEEE. The CDR3 is CASSLTSGRREQYF. CDR3 nucleotide sequence: TGTGCCAGCAGCTTGACTAGCGGGAGAAGGGAGCAGTACTTC.

A note on this clone: Other DNA sequences of this sample code for an identical CDR3. This chain uses TRBV5-1 with TRBJ2-6; D call uncertain. CDR1 and CDR2 from the germline V gene are SGHRS and YFSETQ. This CDR3 is built from 15 residues. Trimming took off 0 bases at V and 4 bases at J, with 8 bases between the two ends. The CDR3 reads CASSLESSGANVLTF. DNA for the CDR3: TGCGCCAGCAGCTTGGAATCGAGCGGGGCCAACGTCCTGACTTTC.

The V call is TRBV28, the J call TRBJ2-1; D is perhaps TRBD1 (5 bases). CDR1 and CDR2 (germline): MDHEN, SYDVKM. The length of the CDR3 is 17 residues. The V end lost 2 bases, the J end lost 0 bases, and 14 bases lay between the germline ends. In nucleotides, the CDR3 is TGTGCCAGCAGTTTAGAGGCAGGACAAAGCTCCTACAATGAGCAGTTCTTC. Translation gives CASSLEAGQSSYNEQFF.

The table lists this clone with a count of one. The chain carries TRBV7-3 and TRBJ1-1; possible D gene TRBD1, 5 bases. CDR1 and CDR2 (germline): SGHTA, FQGTGA. This CDR3 contains 13 residues. Trimming cost V 1 base and J 11 bases, with 14 bases left between them. The CDR3 is CASSLNRQGGAFF. In DNA form, the CDR3 reads TGTGCCAGCAGCTTAAACAGGCAGGGTGGCGCTTTCTTT.

The genes are TRBV6-5 and TRBJ1-2, with 7 bases aligning to TRBD1. The CDR3 is made up of 14 amino acids. Per the germline V gene, CDR1 is MNHEY and CDR2 is SVGAGI. With 2 bases clipped from V and 8 bases from J, the junction kept 8 bases outside the gene matches. The DNA of the CDR3 is TGTGCCAGCAGTTACGAGGGGGCTAGGGCCGGCTACACCTTC. Translating it yields CASSYEGARAGYTF.

This chain links TRBV27 with TRBJ2-1; 13 nucleotides agree with TRBD2. CDR3 length equals 15 residues. The germline CDR1 and CDR2 sequences are MNHEY and SMNVEV (reference sequence). V dropped 4 bases and J dropped 6; count of bases not matched to a gene: 3. The CDR3 DNA follows: TGTGCCAGCAGTTCCCGACTAGCGGGAGGCAATGAGCAGTTCTTC. Its protein is CASSSRLAGGNEQFF.

The chain couples TRBV5-1 to TRBJ2-5; tentatively, D is TRBD2 (7 bases). Trimming removed 0 bases from V and 1 base from J, with 13 bases in between. The CDR3 spans 16 residues. CDR1 SGHRS and CDR2 YFSETQ come from the germline V gene. The CDR3 DNA reads as TGCGCCAGCAGCTTGGGGTCGGGGGGCTCCCAAGAGACCCAGTACTTC. Translating it yields CASSLGSGGSQETQYF. The whole variable domain, filled in from reference TRBV5-1 and TRBJ2-5, reads KAGVTQTPRYLIKTRGQQVTLSCSPISGHRSVSWYQQTPGQGLQFLFEYFSETQRNKGNFPGRFSGRQFSNSRSEMNVSTLELGDSALYLCASSLGSGGSQETQYFGPGTRLLVL.

The chain couples TRBV7-2 to TRBJ2-7; 8 bases map to TRBD1. This CDR3 has 13 residues. In germline, CDR1 is SGHTA, CDR2 FQGNSA. After removal of 10 bases from V and 2 bases from J, the junction contained 7 bases not matched to a gene. The CDR3 DNA sequence: TGTGCCATCTCCGGGACAGGACCCTACGAGCAGTACTTC. Protein product: CAISGTGPYEQYF.

The chain combines TRBV27 with TRBJ2-1, with 10 bases that match TRBD2. Germline CDR1 is MNHEY and CDR2 is SMNVEV (reference sequence). V lost 8 bases and J lost 9; bases outside the gene matches: 13. The CDR3 runs 15 residues. The CDR3 DNA is TGTGCCAGCTCCCCTAGCGGGAGAAATTTCATTGAGCAGTTCTTC. It encodes CASSPSGRNFIEQFF.

This clone was picked up one time. J is TRBJ2-7 and V is TRBV18; 11 bases align to TRBD2. Trimming removed 9 bases from V and 3 bases from J; junction bases left unmatched: 7. Germline V gene lookup returns CDR1 KGHSH and CDR2 LQKENI. The CDR3 loop spans 14 amino acids. The CDR3 protein is CASRTSGSSYEQYF. The CDR3 coding sequence is TGTGCCAGTCGAACTAGCGGGAGTAGCTACGAGCAGTACTTC. Full variable domain (missing parts from reference TRBV18 and TRBJ2-7): NAGVMQNPRHLVRRRGQEARLRCSPMKGHSHVYWYRQLPEEGLKFMVYLQKENIIDESGMPKERFSAEFPKEGPSILRIQQVVRGDSAAYFCASRTSGSSYEQYFGPGTRLTVT.

This clone turned up a few times. The chain recombines TRBV9 with TRBJ1-5; maybe TRBD1 (6 bases). The CDR3 runs 15 residues. In germline, CDR1 is SGDLS, CDR2 YYNGEE. V was trimmed by 3 bases and J by 6 bases, leaving 16 bases between them. CDR3 sequence: CASSGGGVAGQPQHF. DNA of the CDR3: TGTGCCAGCAGCGGAGGGGGGGTAGCAGGTCAGCCCCAGCATTTT.

This chain connects TRBV28 to TRBJ2-7; TRBD1 might be the D (5 bases). Trimming removed 10 bases from V and 2 bases from J, with 15 bases in between. The CDR3 sequence is 13 residues long. Germline values: CDR1 MDHEN, CDR2 SYDVKM. The CDR3 DNA is TGTGCCACCCGACAGTTTCTTACCTACGAGCAGTACTTC. Its translation: CATRQFLTYEQYF.

V usage is TRBV28 and J usage is TRBJ2-5, with TRBD2 as a possible D gene (6 bases). V lost 6 bases to trimming and J lost 0 bases, with 14 bases between them. The CDR3 is 15 residues long. CDR1 and CDR2 from the germline V gene are MDHEN and SYDVKM. The CDR3 DNA sequence: TGTGCCAGCAGCTGGGGACTTAAGTACCAAGAGACCCAGTACTTC. Amino acid sequence: CASSWGLKYQETQYF. Based on the CDR3 plus reference TRBV28 and TRBJ2-5, the full variable domain is DVKVTQSSRYLVKRTGEKVFLECVQDMDHENMFWYRQDPGLGLRLIYFSYDVKMKEKGDIPEGYSVSREKKERFSLILESASTNQTSMYLCASSWGLKYQETQYFGPGTRLLVL.

The chain has TRBV27 and TRBJ2-1, with TRBD2 matching 7 bases. Germline values: CDR1 MNHEY, CDR2 SMNVEV (reference sequence). This CDR3 has 16 amino acids. V was pared by 2 bases and J by 2 bases, with 6 bases of the junction left unmatched. The CDR3 protein is CASSLMAGEAYNEQFF. For the CDR3, the DNA is TGTGCCAGCAGTTTAATGGCGGGAGAAGCCTACAATGAGCAGTTCTTC.

The chain employs TRBV11-3 and TRBJ2-1; the D gene is possibly TRBD2 (5 bases). From germline, CDR1 is SGHNT and CDR2 YENEEA. The CDR3 totals 13 residues. The V end was cut by 4 bases, the J end by 12 bases, with 16 bases between. The CDR3: CASSYTGSSGQFF. The CDR3 DNA reads as TGTGCCAGCAGCTACACGGGATCCTCCGGGCAGTTCTTC.

The chain has TRBV28 and TRBJ1-4, with TRBD1 matching 8 bases. Germline CDR1 is MDHEN and CDR2 is SYDVKM. There are 14 residues in the CDR3. The J segment lost 6 bases and the V segment lost 6 bases, leaving 6 bases of the junction unmatched. CDR3 sequence: CASRAGQVDEKLFF. DNA for the CDR3: TGTGCCAGCAGGGCGGGACAGGTTGATGAAAAACTGTTTTTT.

The chain is built from TRBV7-3 and TRBJ2-3; TRBD2 matches at 14 bases. CDR3 length: 16 residues. V trimming: 5 bases; J trimming: 4 bases; junction bases outside the gene matches: 5. Germline CDR1 and CDR2: SGHTA and FQGTGA. DNA of the CDR3: TGTGCCAGCAGCCCCCGGACTAGCGGGAGGTCAGATACGCAGTATTTT. As protein: CASSPRTSGRSDTQYF.

This chain uses TRBV9 with TRBJ2-1; the match to TRBD2 covers 8 bases. The germline CDR1 and CDR2 sequences are SGDLS and YYNGEE. The length of the CDR3 is 20 residues. V trimming: 3 bases; J trimming: 6 bases; junction bases outside the gene matches: 23. CDR3 sequence (DNA): TGTGCCAGCAGCGACCCCAGGGAAATATACCCAGCGGGAGTACCCAATGAGCAGTTCTTC. It encodes CASSDPREIYPAGVPNEQFF.

This rearrangement joins TRBV28 to TRBJ2-1; 9 positions agree with TRBD2. The CDR3 has 16 amino acids. The germline V gene has CDR1 MDHEN and CDR2 SYDVKM. Trimming cost V 5 bases and J 9 bases; bases outside gene matches: 14. The CDR3 loop reads CASSPMASGKSGEQFF. The CDR3 coding sequence is TGTGCCAGCAGTCCGATGGCTAGCGGGAAGTCGGGTGAGCAGTTCTTC.

The chain joins TRBV13 to TRBJ1-1; 7 positions agree with TRBD1. Per the germline V gene, CDR1 is PRHDT and CDR2 is FYEKMQ (reference sequence). CDR3 length: 15 amino acids. With 6 bases clipped from V and 2 bases from J, the junction kept 9 bases outside the gene matches. This chain's CDR3 is CASRWKGAANTEAFF. In nucleotides, the CDR3 is TGTGCCAGCAGATGGAAGGGGGCGGCTAACACTGAAGCTTTCTTT.

The V call is TRBV6-5, the J call TRBJ1-6, with 9 nucleotides matching TRBD1. Trimming removed 7 bases from V and 9 bases from J; junction bases left unmatched: 7. The CDR3 spans 14 residues. Germline CDR1 is MNHEY and CDR2 is SVGAGI. CDR3 amino acids: CASNRQGVGSPLHF. The DNA for the CDR3 is TGTGCCAGCAACCGACAGGGGGTGGGTTCACCCCTCCACTTT.

The rearrangement uses TRBV9 and TRBJ2-1; 10 nucleotides agree with TRBD2. V lost 0 bases, J lost 10 bases, and 1 base stayed unmatched. Germline CDR1 SGDLS, CDR2 YYNGEE. CDR3 length: 13 amino acids. This CDR3 is CASSVVLAGEQFF. Here the CDR3 DNA reads TGTGCCAGCAGCGTAGTACTAGCGGGAGAGCAGTTCTTC.

The chain's CDR3 is CASSPIALAGNTGELFF. For the CDR3, the DNA is TGTGCCAGCTCACCAATCGCACTAGCGGGGAACACCGGGGAGCTGTTTTTT. This sequence joins TRBV18 and TRBJ2-2; 9 bases agree with TRBD2. The CDR3 loop spans 17 amino acids. The trim removed 2 bases at V and 1 base at J, leaving 5 bases unmatched. The germline gives CDR1 KGHSH, CDR2 LQKENI.

The V gene is TRBV20-1, the J gene TRBJ2-5; no reliable D call. Per germline, CDR1 DFQATT and CDR2 SNEGSKA (reference sequence). V lost 4 bases and J 3 bases, leaving 6 bases between the germline ends. The CDR3 totals 11 residues. The CDR3 DNA sequence: TGCAGTGCTAAACAGAAAGAGACCCAGTACTTC. This gives the protein CSAKQKETQYF.

This clone came up a few times. The gene calls are TRBV28 and TRBJ1-5; D gene unclear. The CDR3 has 12 residues. Germline V gene lookup returns CDR1 MDHEN and CDR2 SYDVKM. The V and J ends lost 7 bases and 7 bases respectively, with 11 bases between them. In nucleotides, the CDR3 is TGTGCCAGCACCCCTCCAGGACAGCCCCAGCATTTT. Its protein is CASTPPGQPQHF. Full variable domain (missing parts from reference TRBV28 and TRBJ1-5): DVKVTQSSRYLVKRTGEKVFLECVQDMDHENMFWYRQDPGLGLRLIYFSYDVKMKEKGDIPEGYSVSREKKERFSLILESASTNQTSMYLCASTPPGQPQHFGDGTRLSIL.

The CDR3 coding sequence is TGCGCCAGCAGCCAAGAGACACTAGCGGGAAACACAGATACGCAGTATTTT. Translation gives CASSQETLAGNTDTQYF. The chain uses TRBV4-1 and TRBJ2-3; TRBD2 matches 10 bases. With 0 bases clipped from V and 2 bases from J, the junction kept 5 bases outside the gene matches. Germline-derived CDR1 and CDR2 are MGHRA and YSYEKL. The CDR3 loop spans 17 amino acids.

The V call is TRBV9, the J call TRBJ2-7; TRBD2 matches at 12 bases. The CDR3 covers 15 residues. Germline CDR1 is SGDLS and CDR2 is YYNGEE. V shed 2 bases, J shed 6 bases, and the junction held 6 bases outside the gene matches. The CDR3 sequence is CASSVTSGSYGEQYF. DNA of the CDR3: TGTGCCAGCAGCGTGACTAGCGGGAGTTACGGCGAGCAGTACTTC.

V and J are TRBV28 and TRBJ2-7; the D gene is possibly TRBD2 (5 bases). Germline V CDR1 and CDR2: MDHEN, SYDVKM. This CDR3 spans 15 amino acids. The germline V and J ends were trimmed by 3 bases and 0 bases, with 12 bases remaining between them. The CDR3 bases are TGTGCCAGCAGTTTGCCCCCACTAGGCTCCTACGAGCAGTACTTC. It encodes CASSLPPLGSYEQYF.